This TCR beta chain was profiled in a study of T-cell memory formation after mild COVID-19. This clonotype was seen at least ten times. In TCRdb, the 5' RACE reads were re-called with MiXCR into one record per CDR3 protein. The sample holds more than 120,000 distinct CDR3 sequences; roughly 21% are singletons and the top ten take over 2%. The germline gives CDR1 SGHRS, CDR2 YFSETQ. This CDR3 comprises 15 residues. The junction had 4 bases not matched to a gene; V was cut back by 4 bases and J by 2 bases. This rearrangement joins TRBV5-1 to TRBJ2-1, with TRBD1 identical over 9 bases. The clonotype comes from an adult woman who had mild COVID-19 (a few samples of this study predate the infection). Cell type and time point are not known. The sample was PBMCs or a T cell subset sorted from them (not recorded which). The DNA of the CDR3 is TGCGCCAGCAGCAGTGGGACAGGGCCCTACAATGAGCAGTTCTTC. Translated: CASSSGTGPYNEQFF. Based on the CDR3 plus reference TRBV5-1 and TRBJ2-1, the full variable domain is KAGVTQTPRYLIKTRGQQVTLSCSPISGHRSVSWYQQTPGQGLQFLFEYFSETQRNKGNFPGRFSGRQFSNSRSEMNVSTLELGDSALYLCASSSGTGPYNEQFFGPGTRLTVL.